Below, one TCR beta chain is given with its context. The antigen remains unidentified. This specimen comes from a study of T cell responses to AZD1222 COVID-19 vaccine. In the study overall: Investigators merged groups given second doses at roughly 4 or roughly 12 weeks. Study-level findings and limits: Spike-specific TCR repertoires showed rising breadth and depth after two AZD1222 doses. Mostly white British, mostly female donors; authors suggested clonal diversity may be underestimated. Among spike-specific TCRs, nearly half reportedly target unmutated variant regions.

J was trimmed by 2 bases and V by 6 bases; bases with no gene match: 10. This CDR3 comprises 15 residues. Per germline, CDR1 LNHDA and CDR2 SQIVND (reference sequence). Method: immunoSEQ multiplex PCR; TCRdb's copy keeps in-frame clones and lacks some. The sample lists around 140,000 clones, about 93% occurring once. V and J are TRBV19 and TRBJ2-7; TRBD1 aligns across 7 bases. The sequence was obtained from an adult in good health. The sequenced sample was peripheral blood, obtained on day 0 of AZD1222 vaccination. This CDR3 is CASRPSRQGAYEQYF. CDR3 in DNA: TGTGCCAGTAGGCCCTCAAGACAGGGAGCCTACGAGCAGTACTTC.